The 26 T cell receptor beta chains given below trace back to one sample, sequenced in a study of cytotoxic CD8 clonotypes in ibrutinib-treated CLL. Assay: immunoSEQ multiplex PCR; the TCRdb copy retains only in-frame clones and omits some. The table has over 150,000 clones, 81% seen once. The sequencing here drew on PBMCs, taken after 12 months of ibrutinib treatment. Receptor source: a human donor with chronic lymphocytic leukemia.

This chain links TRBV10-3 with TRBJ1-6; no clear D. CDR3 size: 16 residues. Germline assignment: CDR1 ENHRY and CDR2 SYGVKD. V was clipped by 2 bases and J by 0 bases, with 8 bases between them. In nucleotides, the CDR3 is TGTGCCATCAGTGAGGACGAAAACTCCTATAATTCACCCCTCCACTTT. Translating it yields CAISEDENSYNSPLHF.

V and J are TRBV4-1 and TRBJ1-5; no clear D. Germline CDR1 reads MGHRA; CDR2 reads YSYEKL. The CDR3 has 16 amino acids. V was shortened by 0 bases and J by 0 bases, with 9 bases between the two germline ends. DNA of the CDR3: TGCGCCAGCAGCCAAGAAGGCCCTCCTAGCAATCAGCCCCAGCATTTT. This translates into CASSQEGPPSNQPQHF.

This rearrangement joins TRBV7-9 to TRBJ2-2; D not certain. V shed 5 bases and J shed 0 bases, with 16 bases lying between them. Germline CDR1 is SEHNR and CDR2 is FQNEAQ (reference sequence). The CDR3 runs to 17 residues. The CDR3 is CASSRRLTSANTGELFF. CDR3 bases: TGTGCCAGCAGCAGACGTCTAACTTCCGCGAACACCGGGGAGCTGTTTTTT.

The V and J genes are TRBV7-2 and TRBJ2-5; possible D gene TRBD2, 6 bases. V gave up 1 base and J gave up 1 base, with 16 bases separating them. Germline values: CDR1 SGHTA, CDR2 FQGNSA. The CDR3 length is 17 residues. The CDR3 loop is CASSLVGRGRVQETQYF. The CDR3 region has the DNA TGTGCCAGCAGCTTAGTTGGGCGGGGCAGGGTCCAAGAGACCCAGTACTTC.

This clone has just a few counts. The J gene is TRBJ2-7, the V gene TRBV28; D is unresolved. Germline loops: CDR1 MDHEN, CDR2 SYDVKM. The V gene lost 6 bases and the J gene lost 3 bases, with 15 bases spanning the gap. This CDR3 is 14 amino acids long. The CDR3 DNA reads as TGTGCCAGCAGCCTAAGGTACGCCAACTACGAGCAGTACTTC. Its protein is CASSLRYANYEQYF.

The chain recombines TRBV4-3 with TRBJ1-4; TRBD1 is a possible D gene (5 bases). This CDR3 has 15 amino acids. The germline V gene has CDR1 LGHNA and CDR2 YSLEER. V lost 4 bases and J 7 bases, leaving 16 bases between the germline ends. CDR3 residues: CASSPSGGRAEKLFF. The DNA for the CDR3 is TGCGCCAGCAGCCCCTCGGGGGGTAGGGCTGAAAAACTGTTTTTT.

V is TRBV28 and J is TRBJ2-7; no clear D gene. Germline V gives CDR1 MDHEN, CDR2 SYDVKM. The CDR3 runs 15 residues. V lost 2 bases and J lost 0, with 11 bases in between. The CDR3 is CASSLRVLFSYEQYF. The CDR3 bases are TGTGCCAGCAGTTTACGGGTTTTATTCTCCTACGAGCAGTACTTC.

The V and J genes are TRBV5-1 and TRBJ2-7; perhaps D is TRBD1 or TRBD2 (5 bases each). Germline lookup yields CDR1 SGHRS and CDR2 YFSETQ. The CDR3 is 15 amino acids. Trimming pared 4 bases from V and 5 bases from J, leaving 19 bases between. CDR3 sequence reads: CASSPRHGDPDEQYF. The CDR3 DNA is TGCGCCAGCAGCCCCCGGCACGGGGACCCGGACGAGCAGTACTTC.

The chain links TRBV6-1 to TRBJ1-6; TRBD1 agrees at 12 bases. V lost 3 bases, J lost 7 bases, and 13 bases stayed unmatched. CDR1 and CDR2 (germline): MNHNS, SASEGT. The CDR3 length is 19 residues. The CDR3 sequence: CASSESRDRGLGRNSPLHF. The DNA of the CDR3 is TGTGCCAGCAGTGAGTCCCGGGACAGGGGGCTTGGACGCAATTCACCCCTCCACTTT.

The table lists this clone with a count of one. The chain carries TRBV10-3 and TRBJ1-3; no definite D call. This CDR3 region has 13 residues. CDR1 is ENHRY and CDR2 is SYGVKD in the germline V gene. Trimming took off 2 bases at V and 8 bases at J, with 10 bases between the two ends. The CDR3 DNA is TGTGCCATCAGTGAGCGGCAGGACGACACCATATATTTT. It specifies CAISERQDDTIYF.

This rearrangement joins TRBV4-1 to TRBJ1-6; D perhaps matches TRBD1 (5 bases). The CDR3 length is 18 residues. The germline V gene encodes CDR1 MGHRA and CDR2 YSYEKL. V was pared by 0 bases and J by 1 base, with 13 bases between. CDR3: CASSQEGGGVSYNSPLHF. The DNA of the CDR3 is TGCGCCAGCAGCCAAGAAGGCGGGGGGGTATCCTATAATTCACCCCTCCACTTT.

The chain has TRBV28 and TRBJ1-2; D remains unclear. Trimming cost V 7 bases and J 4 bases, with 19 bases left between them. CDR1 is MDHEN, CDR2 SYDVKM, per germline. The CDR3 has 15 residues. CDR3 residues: CASTSNTAALYGYTF. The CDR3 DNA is TGTGCCAGCACCAGTAATACGGCAGCTCTCTATGGCTACACCTTC.

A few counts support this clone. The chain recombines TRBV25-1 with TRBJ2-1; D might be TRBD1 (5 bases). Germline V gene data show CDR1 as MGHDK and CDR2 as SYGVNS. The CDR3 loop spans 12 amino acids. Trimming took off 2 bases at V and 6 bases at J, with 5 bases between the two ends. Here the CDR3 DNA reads TGTGCCAGCAGTGAACAGGGCAATGAGCAGTTCTTC. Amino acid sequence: CASSEQGNEQFF.

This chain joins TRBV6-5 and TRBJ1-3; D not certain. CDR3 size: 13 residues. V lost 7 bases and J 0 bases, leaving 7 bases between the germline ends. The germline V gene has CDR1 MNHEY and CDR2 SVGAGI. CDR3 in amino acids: CASTQSSGNTIYF. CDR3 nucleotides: TGTGCCAGCACACAGAGCTCTGGAAACACCATATATTTT.

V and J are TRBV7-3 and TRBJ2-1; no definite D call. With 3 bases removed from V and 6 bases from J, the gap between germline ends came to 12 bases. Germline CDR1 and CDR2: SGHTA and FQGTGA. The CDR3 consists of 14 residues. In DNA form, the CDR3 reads TGTGCCAGCAGCTTCGGTGACACGGGCAATGAGCAGTTCTTC. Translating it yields CASSFGDTGNEQFF.

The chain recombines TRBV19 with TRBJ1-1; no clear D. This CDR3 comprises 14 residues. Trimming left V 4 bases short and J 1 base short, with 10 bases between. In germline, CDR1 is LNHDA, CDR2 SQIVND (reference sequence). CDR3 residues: CASSRRERNTEAFF. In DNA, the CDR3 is TGTGCCAGTAGTAGGAGGGAGAGGAACACTGAAGCTTTCTTT.

The CDR3 reads CASSLMPGELFF. The CDR3 nucleotides are TGTGCCAGCAGCTTGATGCCCGGGGAGCTGTTTTTT. The rearrangement links TRBV7-2 to TRBJ2-2; no reliable D call. This CDR3 comprises 12 residues. Trimming pared 3 bases from V and 6 bases from J, leaving 5 bases between. In germline, CDR1 is SGHTA, CDR2 FQGNSA.

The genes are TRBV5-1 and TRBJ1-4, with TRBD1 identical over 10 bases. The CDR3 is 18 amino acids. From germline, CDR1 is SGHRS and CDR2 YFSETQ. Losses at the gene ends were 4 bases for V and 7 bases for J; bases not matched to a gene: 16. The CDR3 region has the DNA TGCGCCAGCAGCCTCCACCCCGGGACAGGGGCCGTGGGTGAAAAACTGTTTTTT. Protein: CASSLHPGTGAVGEKLFF.

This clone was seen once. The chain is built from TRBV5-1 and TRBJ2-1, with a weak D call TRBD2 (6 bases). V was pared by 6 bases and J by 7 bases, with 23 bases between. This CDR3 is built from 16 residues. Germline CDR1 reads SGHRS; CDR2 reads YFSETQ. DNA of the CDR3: TGCGCCAGCACACCTCGGACGGGACTCAGCGTTAATGAGCAGTTCTTC. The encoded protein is CASTPRTGLSVNEQFF.

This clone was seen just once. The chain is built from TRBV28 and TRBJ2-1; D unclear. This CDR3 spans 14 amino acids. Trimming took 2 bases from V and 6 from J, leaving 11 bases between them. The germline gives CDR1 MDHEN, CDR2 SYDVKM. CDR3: CASSLHNSFNEQFF. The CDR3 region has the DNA TGTGCCAGCAGTTTACACAATTCGTTCAATGAGCAGTTCTTC.

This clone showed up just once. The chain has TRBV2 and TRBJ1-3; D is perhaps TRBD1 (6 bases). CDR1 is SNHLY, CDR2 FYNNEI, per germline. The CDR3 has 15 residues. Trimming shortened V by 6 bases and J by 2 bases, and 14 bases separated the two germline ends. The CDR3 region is CASSKQGFPGNTIYF. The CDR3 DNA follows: TGTGCCAGCAGCAAACAGGGATTTCCTGGAAACACCATATATTTT.

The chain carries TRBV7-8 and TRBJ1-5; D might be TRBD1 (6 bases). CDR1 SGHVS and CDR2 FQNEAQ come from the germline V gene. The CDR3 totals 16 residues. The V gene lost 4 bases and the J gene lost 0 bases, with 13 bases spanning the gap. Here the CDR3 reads CASSSGTIPSNQPQHF. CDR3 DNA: TGTGCCAGCAGCTCGGGGACAATCCCTAGCAATCAGCCCCAGCATTTT. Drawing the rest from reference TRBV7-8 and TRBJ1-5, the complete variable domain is GAGVSQSPRYKVAKRGQDVALRCDPISGHVSLFWYQQALGQGPEFLTYFQNEAQLDKSGLPSDRFFAERPEGSVSTLKIQRTQQEDSAVYLCASSSGTIPSNQPQHFGDGTRLSIL.

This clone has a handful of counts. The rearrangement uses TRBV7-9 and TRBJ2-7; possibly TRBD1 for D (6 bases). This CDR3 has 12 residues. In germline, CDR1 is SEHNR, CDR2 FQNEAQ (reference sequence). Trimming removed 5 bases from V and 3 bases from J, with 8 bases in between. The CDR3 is CASSRTDYEQYF. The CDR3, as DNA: TGTGCCAGCAGCCGGACAGACTACGAGCAGTACTTC.

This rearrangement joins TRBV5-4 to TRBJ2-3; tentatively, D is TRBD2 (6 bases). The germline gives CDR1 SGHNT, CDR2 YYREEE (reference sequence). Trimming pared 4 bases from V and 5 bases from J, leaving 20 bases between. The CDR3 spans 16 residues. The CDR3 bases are TGTGCCAGCAGCCTAAACCGACTAGAAGTAGTAGATACGCAGTATTTT. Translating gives CASSLNRLEVVDTQYF.

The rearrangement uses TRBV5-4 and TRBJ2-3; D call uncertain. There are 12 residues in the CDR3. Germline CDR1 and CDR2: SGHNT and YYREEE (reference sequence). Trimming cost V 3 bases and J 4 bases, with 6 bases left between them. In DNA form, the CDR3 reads TGTGCCAGCAGCTCGTACTCAGATACGCAGTATTTT. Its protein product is CASSSYSDTQYF.

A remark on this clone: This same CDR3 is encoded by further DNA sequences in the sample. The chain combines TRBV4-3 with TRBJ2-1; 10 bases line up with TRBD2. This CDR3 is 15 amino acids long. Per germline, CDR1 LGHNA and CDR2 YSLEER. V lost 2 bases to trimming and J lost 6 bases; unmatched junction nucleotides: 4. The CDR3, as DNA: TGCGCCAGCAGCCAACCTAGCGGGGGAGTCAATGAGCAGTTCTTC. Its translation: CASSQPSGGVNEQFF.